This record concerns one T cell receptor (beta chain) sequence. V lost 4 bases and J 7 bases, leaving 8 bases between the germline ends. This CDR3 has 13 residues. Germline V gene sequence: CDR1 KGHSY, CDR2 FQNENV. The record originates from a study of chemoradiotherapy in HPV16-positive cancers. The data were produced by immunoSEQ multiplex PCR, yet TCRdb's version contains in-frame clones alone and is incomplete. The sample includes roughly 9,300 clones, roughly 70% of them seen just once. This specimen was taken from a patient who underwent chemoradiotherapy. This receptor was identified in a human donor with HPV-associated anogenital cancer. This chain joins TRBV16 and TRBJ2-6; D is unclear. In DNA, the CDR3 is TGTGCCAGCAGCCGCGGAAGCGCCAACGTCCTGACTTTC. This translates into CASSRGSANVLTF.